Presented here are 23 T cell receptor beta chains from one specimen sequenced in a study of shared clonotypes between healthy human individuals. The protocol was immunoSEQ multiplex PCR, while the TCRdb copy is restricted to in-frame clones and leaves out a portion. Among some 2,100,000 clones listed, roughly 95% were seen once. Sequencing input: naive CD4+ T cells sorted from blood. The subset: CD45RA+ positively selected. These receptors originate from a man aged 18 to 29 in good health.

The gene calls are TRBV7-9 and TRBJ1-2; no definite D call. Germline CDR1 is SEHNR and CDR2 is FQNEAQ (reference sequence). The CDR3 extends over 16 amino acids. The V end was cut by 5 bases, the J end by 7 bases, with 23 bases between. The CDR3: CASSPPNDGRLGGYTF. For the CDR3, the DNA is TGTGCCAGCAGCCCCCCAAACGACGGAAGGCTTGGTGGCTACACCTTC.

Worth noting for this clone: Within the sample, other DNA sequences also encode this same CDR3. The chain joins TRBV6-5 to TRBJ1-1, with D possibly being TRBD1 (6 bases). The length of the CDR3 is 13 residues. CDR1 and CDR2 from the germline V gene are MNHEY and SVGAGI. Trimming left V 7 bases short and J 4 bases short, with 13 bases between. The CDR3 DNA reads TGTGCCAGCACCAGAGGGGGGGGCACTGAAGCTTTCTTT. This gives the protein CASTRGGGTEAFF.

This rearrangement joins TRBV11-2 to TRBJ2-7; 15 nucleotides match TRBD2. The CDR3 extends over 14 amino acids. CDR1 is SGHAT and CDR2 is FQNNGV in the germline V gene. With V trimmed by 4 bases and J by 11 bases, 6 bases remained unmatched. The CDR3 loop is CASSYGTSGGREYF. CDR3 nucleotides: TGTGCCAGCAGCTACGGGACTAGCGGGGGGCGGGAGTACTTC. The complete variable domain, with remaining parts taken from reference TRBV11-2 and TRBJ2-7, reads EAGVAQSPRYKIIEKRQSVAFWCNPISGHATLYWYQQILGQGPKLLIQFQNNGVVDDSQLPKDRFSAERLKGVDSTLKIQPAKLEDSAVYLCASSYGTSGGREYFGPGTRLTVT.

The V and J genes are TRBV9 and TRBJ2-1; 10 bases are shared with TRBD2. The CDR3 is 17 residues long. Trimming cost V 0 bases and J 9 bases; bases outside gene matches: 12. CDR1 is SGDLS and CDR2 is YYNGEE in the germline V gene. The CDR3 loop is CASSVDSTSGGASEQFF. The CDR3 DNA reads as TGTGCCAGCAGCGTAGACTCTACCAGCGGGGGGGCGAGTGAGCAGTTCTTC.

Notes on this clone: At the DNA level, this CDR3 is encoded by other sequences in the same sample as well. This chain connects TRBV27 to TRBJ1-6; D is uncertain. The V and J ends lost 3 bases and 0 bases respectively, with 6 bases between them. CDR3 length equals 15 residues. Germline CDR1 is MNHEY and CDR2 is SMNVEV (reference sequence). CDR3 protein: CASSLGSSYNSPLHF. In nucleotides, the CDR3 is TGTGCCAGCAGTTTGGGCAGCTCCTATAATTCACCCCTCCACTTT.

This rearrangement joins TRBV5-1 to TRBJ2-5; D may correspond to TRBD1 or TRBD2 (5 bases each). There are 14 residues in the CDR3. Trimming cost V 2 bases and J 2 bases, with 10 bases left between them. Germline values: CDR1 SGHRS, CDR2 YFSETQ. This CDR3 reads CASSFSWGQETQYF. Written as DNA, the CDR3 is TGCGCCAGCAGCTTTAGCTGGGGGCAAGAGACCCAGTACTTC.

V gene TRBV10-1 combines with J gene TRBJ2-5; 11 nucleotides line up with TRBD2. J lost 5 bases, V lost 3 bases, and 11 bases had no gene match. Germline assignment: CDR1 WNHNN and CDR2 SYGVQD (reference sequence). The CDR3 runs 17 residues. CDR3 in amino acids: CASSEGIAGGPIETQYF. CDR3 bases: TGCGCCAGCAGTGAAGGAATAGCGGGAGGGCCGATTGAGACCCAGTACTTC.

In its sample, this clone was seen once. This sequence joins TRBV21-1 and TRBJ1-2; the listed D gene, TRBD1, was not tested against the DNA. TRBV21-1 is a listed pseudogene. The CDR3 length is 16 residues. The CDR3 protein is CASRPWGYSPGYGYTF. Written as DNA, the CDR3 is TGTGCCAGCAGGCCTTGGGGCTACAGTCCCGGCTATGGCTACACCTTC.

The chain is built from TRBV6-5 and TRBJ1-6, with a tentative D call TRBD1 (5 bases). V dropped 7 bases and J dropped 7 bases, with 11 bases sitting between them. CDR3 length: 13 residues. The germline V gene has CDR1 MNHEY and CDR2 SVGAGI. The CDR3, as DNA: TGTGCCAGCACCCGGGGCAGGAATTCACCCCTCCACTTT. Translated: CASTRGRNSPLHF.

The chain has TRBV11-1 and TRBJ2-7, with D perhaps TRBD1 (6 bases). Trimming stripped 7 bases from V and 3 bases from J, with 31 bases between. The CDR3 loop spans 19 amino acids. CDR1 is SGHAT, CDR2 FQDESV, per germline (reference sequence). CDR3 region: CASNPWGPVVTYSFYEQYF. CDR3 DNA sequence: TGTGCCAGCAACCCTTGGGGGCCCGTCGTAACCTATTCCTTCTACGAGCAGTACTTC.

Comment on this clone: This same CDR3 is encoded by further DNA sequences in the sample. The chain links TRBV2 to TRBJ2-7; D might be TRBD1 or TRBD2, each matching 5 bases. Trimming pared 1 base from V and 4 bases from J, leaving 5 bases between. Looked up from germline, CDR1 is SNHLY and CDR2 is FYNNEI. This CDR3 is 12 amino acids long. Here the CDR3 DNA reads TGTGCCAGCAGTGAAGGGGGGTACGAGCAGTACTTC. It yields the protein CASSEGGYEQYF.

This clone was found once. V gene TRBV19 combines with J gene TRBJ1-5; no reliable D call. The CDR3 length is 16 residues. The V end lost 3 bases, the J end lost 1 base, and 13 bases lay between the germline ends. The V gene's germline CDR1 is LNHDA and CDR2 SQIVND (reference sequence). CDR3 sequence: CASSIPDGMSNQPQHF. CDR3 nucleotide sequence: TGTGCCAGTAGTATCCCCGACGGTATGAGCAATCAGCCCCAGCATTTT.

The chain combines TRBV28 with TRBJ1-2; TRBD1 agrees at 9 bases. Germline assignment: CDR1 MDHEN and CDR2 SYDVKM. This CDR3 is 14 amino acids long. With 5 bases clipped from V and 6 bases from J, the junction kept 7 bases outside the gene matches. The CDR3 region is CASSKQGAGDGYTF. As DNA, the CDR3 is TGTGCCAGCAGTAAACAGGGGGCCGGGGATGGCTACACCTTC.

Note on this clone: The same CDR3 is also encoded by other DNA sequences in this sample. The chain links TRBV28 to TRBJ1-1; D ambiguous. Germline CDR1 is MDHEN and CDR2 is SYDVKM. The V gene lost 3 bases and the J gene lost 4 bases, with 9 bases spanning the gap. The CDR3 loop spans 13 amino acids. In DNA form, the CDR3 reads TGTGCCAGCAGTTTCCCCCGGGGCACTGAAGCTTTCTTT. This sequence encodes CASSFPRGTEAFF.

The rearrangement joins TRBV18 to TRBJ2-5, with 8 nucleotides matching TRBD1. CDR1 is KGHSH and CDR2 is LQKENI in the germline V gene. V shed 2 bases, J shed 5 bases, and the junction held 13 bases outside the gene matches. This CDR3 has 17 amino acids. CDR3 nucleotide sequence: TGTGCCAGCTCACCATTAATACCCGGGACAGGAAAGGAGACCCAGTACTTC. This sequence encodes CASSPLIPGTGKETQYF.

This clone was picked up one time. V usage is TRBV13 and J usage is TRBJ1-3; no clear D gene. CDR3 length: 16 amino acids. Trimming took 3 bases from V and 0 from J, leaving 12 bases between them. Germline V CDR1 and CDR2: PRHDT, FYEKMQ (reference sequence). CDR3 coding DNA: TGTGCCAGCAGCTTTCGACGAGCTCTCTCTGGAAACACCATATATTTT. Encoded protein: CASSFRRALSGNTIYF.

The chain is built from TRBV19 and TRBJ1-5; D is ambiguous. CDR1 and CDR2 (germline): LNHDA, SQIVND (reference sequence). This CDR3 has 13 residues. With 6 bases removed from V and 2 bases from J, the gap between germline ends came to 8 bases. The CDR3: CASRPEGNQPQHF. The CDR3 DNA is TGTGCCAGTAGACCTGAAGGCAATCAGCCCCAGCATTTT.

The CDR3 DNA is TGTGCCACCAGCAGAGTCGGGGGGAGTCTGAGGGAGCAGTACTTC. Encoded protein: CATSRVGGSLREQYF. J is TRBJ2-7 and V is TRBV15; 7 positions match TRBD2. CDR1 and CDR2 from the germline V gene are LNHNV and YYDKDF (reference sequence). This CDR3 spans 15 amino acids. The V segment lost 1 base and the J segment 7 bases; nucleotides outside the gene matches: 10.

This rearrangement joins TRBV6-1 to TRBJ1-5; 7 nucleotides line up with TRBD1. Per the germline V gene, CDR1 is MNHNS and CDR2 is SASEGT. CDR3 size: 17 residues. J gave up 0 bases and V 4 bases, and 9 bases lay outside the gene matches. Here the CDR3 DNA reads TGTGCCAGCAGTGCCCCCGGGACAGACTATAGCAATCAGCCCCAGCATTTT. This translates into CASSAPGTDYSNQPQHF.

The rearrangement uses TRBV30 and TRBJ2-3, with D perhaps being TRBD1 or TRBD2 (5 bases each). The CDR3 sequence is 16 residues long. Trimming pared 0 bases from V and 0 bases from J, leaving 13 bases between. Germline-derived CDR1 and CDR2 are GTSNPN and SVGIG (reference sequence). The CDR3 loop reads CAWSVRDRPSTDTQYF. CDR3 bases: TGTGCCTGGAGTGTGAGGGACCGGCCTAGCACAGATACGCAGTATTTT.

The rearrangement uses TRBV5-1 and TRBJ2-7; D possibly corresponds to TRBD2 (5 bases). The CDR3 is 14 amino acids. The V and J ends lost 0 bases and 6 bases respectively, with 13 bases between them. Germline lookup yields CDR1 SGHRS and CDR2 YFSETQ. CDR3 loop: CASSLAGNLGEQYF. The CDR3 DNA reads TGCGCCAGCAGCTTGGCCGGGAATCTTGGCGAGCAGTACTTC.

V is TRBV10-2 and J is TRBJ2-7; D remains ambiguous. CDR1 WSHSY and CDR2 SAAADI come from the germline V gene. The CDR3 is made up of 12 amino acids. Trimming took off 2 bases at V and 1 base at J, with 3 bases between the two ends. The CDR3 DNA reads as TGCGCCAGCAGTGAGGCTTCCTACGAGCAGTACTTC. Its protein product is CASSEASYEQYF.

The rearrangement uses TRBV4-3 and TRBJ2-3; the D is unclear. Germline CDR1 LGHNA, CDR2 YSLEER. Trimming removed 4 bases from V and 0 bases from J, with 14 bases in between. This CDR3 comprises 16 residues. The CDR3 is CASSLNSVTSTDTQYF. The CDR3 nucleotides read TGCGCCAGCAGCCTAAATTCGGTGACTAGCACAGATACGCAGTATTTT.